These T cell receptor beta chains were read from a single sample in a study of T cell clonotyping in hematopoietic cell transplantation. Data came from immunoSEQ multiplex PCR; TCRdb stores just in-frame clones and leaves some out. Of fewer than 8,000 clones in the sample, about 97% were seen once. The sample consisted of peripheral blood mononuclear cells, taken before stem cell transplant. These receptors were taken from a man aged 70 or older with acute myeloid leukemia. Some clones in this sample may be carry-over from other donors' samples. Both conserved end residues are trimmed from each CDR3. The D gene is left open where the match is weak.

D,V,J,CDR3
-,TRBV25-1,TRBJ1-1,ASRRWGGENTEAF
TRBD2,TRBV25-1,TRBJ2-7,ASKSSGKDYEQY
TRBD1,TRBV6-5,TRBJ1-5,ASSARQGIDQPQH
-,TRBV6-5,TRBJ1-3,ASSYRGSSGNTIY
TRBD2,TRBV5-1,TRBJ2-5,ASSPSPLAGAETQY
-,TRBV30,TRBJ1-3,AWSRPRTGPGNTIY
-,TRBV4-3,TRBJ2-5,ASSQAIYGETQY
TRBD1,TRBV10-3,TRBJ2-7,AIRQGGSYEQY
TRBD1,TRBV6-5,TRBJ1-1,ASSYDRGMNTEAF
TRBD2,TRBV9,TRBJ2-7,ASSPGGGRGYEQY
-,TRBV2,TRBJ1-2,ASSLGPADGYT
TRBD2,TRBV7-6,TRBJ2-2,ASSLGLAGEVGTGELF
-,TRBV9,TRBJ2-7,ASTHGGTDYYEQY
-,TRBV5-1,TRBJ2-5,ASSFQGSPQETQY
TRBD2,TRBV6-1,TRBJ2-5,ASSVSGRQETQY
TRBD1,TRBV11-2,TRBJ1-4,ASSFRTGVATNEKLF
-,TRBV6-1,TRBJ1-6,ASSERGGSGGHSPLH
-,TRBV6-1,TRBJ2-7,ASSVRDGPYEQY
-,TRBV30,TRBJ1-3,AWVNRRFSGNTIY
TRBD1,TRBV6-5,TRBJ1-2,ASSYTTGGDYGYT
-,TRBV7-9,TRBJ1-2,ASSRSQVEGLGGYT
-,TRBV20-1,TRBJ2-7,SATLTGEQY
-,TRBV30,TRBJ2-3,AWSVEDTQY
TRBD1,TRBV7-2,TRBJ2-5,ASSSGTGGWETQY
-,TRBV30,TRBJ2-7,AWSNQGGTYEQY
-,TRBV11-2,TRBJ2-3,ASSLVAGMLDTQY
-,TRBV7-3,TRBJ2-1,ASSATPLLQF
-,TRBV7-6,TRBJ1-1,ASSLGPTGSGTEAF
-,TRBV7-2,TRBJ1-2,ASSTAVIYGYT
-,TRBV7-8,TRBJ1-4,ASSLDYGDSRVWELF
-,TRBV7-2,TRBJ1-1,ASSIRAVEAF
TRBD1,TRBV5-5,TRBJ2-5,ASSSGQGGETQY
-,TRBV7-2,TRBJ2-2,ASSVAAGGLTGELF
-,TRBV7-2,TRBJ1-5,ASSLVGGQPQH
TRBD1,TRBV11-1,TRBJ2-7,ASSPGQGPRRSYEQY
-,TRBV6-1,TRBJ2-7,ASSRDSGPYEQY
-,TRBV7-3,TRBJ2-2,ASSSPGRRTGELF
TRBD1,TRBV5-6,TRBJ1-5,ASSRTGMGNQPQH
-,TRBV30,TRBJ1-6,AWSTGGSYNSPLH
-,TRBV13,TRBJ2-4,ASSSNREAKNIQY
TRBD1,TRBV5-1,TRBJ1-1,ASGGQGGNTEAF
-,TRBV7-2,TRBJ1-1,ASSLVGRGTEAF
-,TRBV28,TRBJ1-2,ASRLTAYGYT
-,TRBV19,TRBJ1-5,ASSSGVPQH
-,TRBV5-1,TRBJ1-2,ASRLDSNYGYT
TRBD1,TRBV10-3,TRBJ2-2,ANGRGTDTGELF
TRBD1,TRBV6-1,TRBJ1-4,ASSERSRDRDVKLF
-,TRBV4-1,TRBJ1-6,ASSQEGNLDSPLH
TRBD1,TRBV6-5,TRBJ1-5,ASRGTEGNQPQH
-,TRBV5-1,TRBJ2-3,ASSLDVSDTQY
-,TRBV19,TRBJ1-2,ASRGSGYT
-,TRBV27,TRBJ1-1,ASSLFLRGGDTEAF
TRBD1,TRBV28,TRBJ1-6,ASSSDRGVSYNSPLH
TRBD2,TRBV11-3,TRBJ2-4,ASSRLGKREGPKNIQY